A selection of T cell receptor beta chains follows, all from one sample in a study of shared clonotypes between healthy human individuals. Libraries were prepared by immunoSEQ multiplex PCR; TCRdb keeps only in-frame clonotypes and omits some of them. The sample carries about 1,900,000 clones, about 95% recorded once. What was sequenced was naive CD8+ T cells sorted from blood. Receptor source: a man aged 18 to 30 in good health. Each CDR3 is given with its conserved first and last residue. D genes are given only for firm matches. The size entry is marked missing in some rows and otherwise reads once, few, many or a size class.

v_call,j_call,clone_size,d_call,cdr3_length,cdr3_nt,cdr3_aa
TRBV7-2,TRBJ2-1,.,TRBD1,16,TGTGCCAGCAGCTTTAGGGGGCGTAGCTCCTACAATGAGCAGTTCTTC,CASSFRGRSSYNEQFF
TRBV7-8,TRBJ2-7,.,.,16,TGTGCCAGCAGCCTCCCGACAGTGGATGGGATATACGAGCAGTACTTC,CASSLPTVDGIYEQYF
TRBV27,TRBJ2-2,.,.,11,TGTGCCAGCAGGGGGGCCGTGGAGCTGTTTTTT,CASRGAVELFF
TRBV5-1,TRBJ2-7,.,.,15,TGCGCCAGCAGCTTGTCTGTTGATTTTAGATACGAGCAGTACTTC,CASSLSVDFRYEQYF
TRBV9,TRBJ2-5,.,.,15,TGTGCCAGCAGCGTAGGACAGGGCGGGGCGGAGACCCAGTACTTC,CASSVGQGGAETQYF
TRBV14,TRBJ2-3,once,.,15,TGTGCCAGCAGCCCACTACCGTTTAGCACAGATACGCAGTATTTT,CASSPLPFSTDTQYF
TRBV30,TRBJ2-7,.,.,13,TGTGCCTGGAGTCTAGACTGGCACCACGAGCAGTACTTC,CAWSLDWHHEQYF
TRBV9,TRBJ2-1,.,TRBD2,15,TGTGCCAGCAGCTCCAGCGGGACGTCCTACAATGAGCAGTTCTTC,CASSSSGTSYNEQFF
TRBV30,TRBJ1-5,once,.,16,TGTGCCTGGAGTGTACGGGAGGGCGTAGGCAATCAGCCCCAGCATTTT,CAWSVREGVGNQPQHF
TRBV5-1,TRBJ2-7,.,.,14,TGCGCCAGCAGCTTGACCAGGGGCCCCTACGAGCAGTACTTC,CASSLTRGPYEQYF
TRBV9,TRBJ2-2,.,.,15,TGTGCCAGCAGCGTGGGTGGGACCAACACCGGGGAGCTGTTTTTT,CASSVGGTNTGELFF
TRBV4-1,TRBJ2-5,.,.,14,TGCGCCAGCAGCCCCCACAGATACCAAGAGACCCAGTACTTC,CASSPHRYQETQYF
TRBV5-1,TRBJ2-1,.,TRBD1,12,TGCGCCAGCAGCTTCGGGACAGCGCGAGAGTTCTTC,CASSFGTAREFF
TRBV4-1,TRBJ2-1,.,.,14,TGCGCCAGCAGCCAATCTGCCTCTTACAATGAGCAGTTCTTC,CASSQSASYNEQFF
TRBV7-9,TRBJ1-1,.,TRBD1,15,TGTGCCAGCAGCGCGAAGGACAGGGCCGAGGCTGAAGCTTTCTTT,CASSAKDRAEAEAFF
TRBV6-4,TRBJ1-5,few,.,13,TGTGCCAGCAGTGAGGGAGGGCACCAGCCCCAGCATTTT,CASSEGGHQPQHF
TRBV6-5,TRBJ2-2,.,.,15,TGTGCCAGCAGTCCCGCCGGAGCGAACACCGGGGAGCTGTTTTTT,CASSPAGANTGELFF
TRBV6-5,TRBJ2-1,.,.,15,TGTGCCAGCAGTTACTCGGACGGAGCCTACAATGAGCAGTTCTTC,CASSYSDGAYNEQFF
TRBV10-3,TRBJ2-7,.,TRBD2,17,TGTGCCATCAGTGAGTCGATGTTAGCGGGGGGGCTCTACGAGCAGTACTTC,CAISESMLAGGLYEQYF
TRBV5-5,TRBJ2-7,.,TRBD2,15,TGTGCCAGCAGCTTGGGACTAGCCAACTCCTACGAGCAGTACTTC,CASSLGLANSYEQYF
TRBV5-4,TRBJ2-7,.,.,13,TGTGCCAGCAGCTTGGACTCGGCCTACGAGCAGTACTTC,CASSLDSAYEQYF
TRBV7-2,TRBJ2-7,.,.,15,TGTGCCAGCAGCCCCCGAGGAAAGAGCTCCTACGAGCAGTACTTC,CASSPRGKSSYEQYF